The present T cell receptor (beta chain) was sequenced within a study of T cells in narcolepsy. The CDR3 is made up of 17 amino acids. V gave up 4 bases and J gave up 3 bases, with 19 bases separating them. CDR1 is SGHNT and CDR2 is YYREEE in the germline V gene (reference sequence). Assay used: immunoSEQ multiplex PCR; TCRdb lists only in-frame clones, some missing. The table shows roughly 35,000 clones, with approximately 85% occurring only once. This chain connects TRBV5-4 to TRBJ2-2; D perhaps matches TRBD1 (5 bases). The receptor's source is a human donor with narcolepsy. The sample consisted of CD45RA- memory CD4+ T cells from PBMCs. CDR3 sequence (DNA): TGTGCCAGCAGCCCCCTGCGTAGGGGCGCGGACACCGGGGAGCTGTTTTTT. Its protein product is CASSPLRRGADTGELFF.